This TCR beta chain was identified during a study of blood T cell repertoires in COVID-19. Background on the study: Samples of COVID-19 (acute and convalescent) were obtained from the United States, Italy and Spain. From T cells, B-cell-depleted T cells, or PBMCs came the material, which was cDNA or gDNA.

Authors' processing steps: Amplification of reference gene primers provided the estimated nucleated cell counts. The protocol was immunoSEQ multiplex PCR, while the TCRdb copy is restricted to in-frame clones and leaves out a portion. That table is the source of V, J and clone size, and D and trimming were worked out from the DNA. The sample yields roughly 210,000 clones, 88% seen once. This clone turned up a few times. CDR1 SGHAT and CDR2 FQNNGV come from the germline V gene. The length of the CDR3 is 16 residues. The J segment lost 4 bases and the V segment lost 5 bases, leaving 5 bases of the junction unmatched.

The specimen was peripheral blood. The origin of this receptor is a man aged 65-85 years with acute or convalescent COVID-19. V gene TRBV11-2 combines with J gene TRBJ2-1; TRBD2 matches 13 bases. This CDR3 is CASSPPGLAGYNEQFF. The DNA of the CDR3 is TGTGCCAGCAGCCCACCGGGACTAGCGGGGTACAATGAGCAGTTCTTC.